One sample yielded the 28 T cell receptor beta chains listed below, sequenced in a study of blood T cell repertoires in COVID-19. Repertoires were generated with immunoSEQ multiplex PCR, while TCRdb's copy carries only in-frame clones and drops some. The repertoire has about 190,000 clones, around 80% of them found once; the top ten carry roughly an eighth. The sample comprised peripheral blood. The receptors shown here come from a woman in her forties or fifties with acute or convalescent COVID-19.

The rearrangement links TRBV7-9 to TRBJ2-1; 7 nucleotides match TRBD2. J lost 6 bases, V lost 1 base, and 9 bases had no gene match. CDR1 is SEHNR, CDR2 FQNEAQ, per germline (reference sequence). The CDR3 sequence is 16 residues long. The CDR3 nucleotides read TGTGCCAGCAGCTTAGAGTCCGGGGGGAGCTCCAATGAGCAGTTCTTC. Amino acids: CASSLESGGSSNEQFF.

The rearrangement joins TRBV19 to TRBJ1-1; TRBD1 agrees at 8 bases. V lost 5 bases, J lost 1 base, and 9 bases stayed unmatched. Looked up from germline, CDR1 is LNHDA and CDR2 is SQIVND (reference sequence). The CDR3 spans 16 residues. CDR3 sequence (DNA): TGTGCCAGTAGTTTATGGACAGGGTCTCGGAACACTGAAGCTTTCTTT. Residues: CASSLWTGSRNTEAFF.

The chain combines TRBV7-8 with TRBJ1-5; the D is unclear. Germline CDR1 SGHVS, CDR2 FQNEAQ. V dropped 1 base and J dropped 4 bases, with 5 bases sitting between them. This CDR3 has 13 residues. CDR3 sequence (DNA): TGTGCCAGCAGCTTAGACATGAATCAGCCCCAGCATTTT. This gives the protein CASSLDMNQPQHF.

This rearrangement joins TRBV10-2 to TRBJ2-4, with 8 positions matching TRBD1. CDR1 is WSHSY and CDR2 is SAAADI in the germline V gene. Losses at the gene ends were 4 bases for V and 7 bases for J; bases not matched to a gene: 3. The CDR3 totals 13 residues. CDR3 in amino acids: CASSAGQANIQYF. For the CDR3, the DNA is TGCGCCAGCAGTGCGGGACAGGCGAACATTCAGTACTTC.

The chain's CDR3 is CASSYSTGRSYEQYF. DNA of the CDR3: TGTGCCAGCAGTTACTCGACAGGGCGCTCCTACGAGCAGTACTTC. The chain employs TRBV6-2 or TRBV6-3 and TRBJ2-7, with 7 bases lining up with TRBD1. The germline gives CDR1 MNHEY, CDR2 SVGEGT. The V gene end was trimmed by 0 bases and the J gene end by 0 bases; junction bases not matched to a gene: 2. The length of the CDR3 is 15 residues.

The chain links TRBV3-1 (or the pseudogene TRBV3-2) to TRBJ1-6; TRBD1 is a possible D gene (5 bases). From germline, CDR1 is LGHDT and CDR2 YNNKEL (reference sequence). The CDR3 is 14 residues long. V lost 1 base and J 9 bases, leaving 10 bases between the germline ends. The DNA for the CDR3 is TGTGCCAGCAGCCAAGGTCATGGGGCTTCACCCCTCCACTTT. Amino acids: CASSQGHGASPLHF.

This chain links TRBV30 with TRBJ1-2; D remains ambiguous. Trimming took 5 bases from V and 0 from J, leaving 10 bases between them. The CDR3 spans 13 residues. Germline V gene sequence: CDR1 GTSNPN, CDR2 SVGIG (reference sequence). The CDR3, as DNA: TGTGCCTGGGCCAGTCAGTCTAACTATGGCTACACCTTC. This encodes CAWASQSNYGYTF.

V is TRBV28 and J is TRBJ1-1; possible D gene TRBD1, 5 bases. Trimming removed 6 bases at V and 0 bases at J, with 14 bases between. Looked up from germline, CDR1 is MDHEN and CDR2 is SYDVKM. This CDR3 spans 15 amino acids. This chain's CDR3 is CASRPPDRLNTEAFF. CDR3 coding DNA: TGTGCCAGCAGACCCCCCGACAGATTGAACACTGAAGCTTTCTTT.

The chain carries TRBV18 and TRBJ2-4; weak D call: TRBD1 (6 bases). CDR1 and CDR2 (germline): KGHSH, LQKENI. V was trimmed by 1 base and J by 0 bases, leaving 10 bases between them. The CDR3 runs to 16 residues. For the CDR3, the DNA is TGTGCCAGCTCACCACAAGGGGGAAGAGCCAAAAACATTCAGTACTTC. Encoded protein: CASSPQGGRAKNIQYF.

The chain has TRBV28 and TRBJ2-7, with 10 bases aligning to TRBD2. The CDR3 spans 15 residues. The ends lost 5 bases at V and 2 bases at J; junction bases unmatched: 6. Germline lookup yields CDR1 MDHEN and CDR2 SYDVKM. Written as DNA, the CDR3 is TGTGCCAGCAGTCCCAGGACTAGCGGAACCTACGAGCAGTACTTC. Translating gives CASSPRTSGTYEQYF.

This clone is categorized as medium-sized. This sequence joins TRBV11-2 and TRBJ1-2; D not resolved. Trimming stripped 0 bases from V and 4 bases from J, with 6 bases between. CDR1 is SGHAT and CDR2 is FQNNGV in the germline V gene. The CDR3 is 13 residues long. The DNA for the CDR3 is TGTGCCAGCAGCTTAGAACTCCCCTATGGCTACACCTTC. The encoded protein is CASSLELPYGYTF.

This chain connects TRBV30 to TRBJ1-3; 9 bases align to TRBD1. The CDR3 has 15 residues. After removal of 2 bases from V and 0 bases from J, the junction contained 2 bases not matched to a gene. The V gene's germline CDR1 is GTSNPN and CDR2 SVGIG (reference sequence). The CDR3 sequence is CAWSPGQGSGNTIYF. CDR3 sequence (DNA): TGTGCCTGGAGTCCGGGACAGGGCTCTGGAAACACCATATATTTT.

CDR3 DNA sequence: TGTGCCTGGACCACAGGGGTCCCGGGAAATTCACCCCTCCACTTT. Amino acids: CAWTTGVPGNSPLHF. V is TRBV30 and J is TRBJ1-6; 7 bases align to TRBD1. This CDR3 has 15 amino acids. Germline assignment: CDR1 GTSNPN and CDR2 SVGIG (reference sequence). V dropped 4 bases and J dropped 7; count of bases not matched to a gene: 10.

The chain couples TRBV3-1 (or the pseudogene TRBV3-2) to TRBJ2-5, with TRBD2 identical over 8 bases. Germline assignment: CDR1 LGHDT and CDR2 YNNKEL (reference sequence). The junction had 9 bases not matched to a gene; V was cut back by 4 bases and J by 2 bases. CDR3 length: 16 residues. The CDR3 bases are TGTGCCAGCAGCCGTAGCAGCGGGAGTCCACAAGAGACCCAGTACTTC. Protein product: CASSRSSGSPQETQYF.

The V call is TRBV5-4, the J call TRBJ2-3; 7 positions match TRBD1. The junction had 8 bases not matched to a gene; V was cut back by 2 bases and J by 5 bases. Germline lookup yields CDR1 SGHNT and CDR2 YYREEE (reference sequence). The CDR3 has 15 residues. CDR3 DNA sequence: TGTGCCAGCAGCTTTGGCCAGGGGGTCGGAGATACGCAGTATTTT. Translation: CASSFGQGVGDTQYF.

This clone has just one count. This chain links TRBV7-2 with TRBJ2-1; TRBD1 is a possible D gene (6 bases). Germline CDR1 and CDR2: SGHTA and FQGNSA. The V end was cut by 0 bases, the J end by 7 bases, with 13 bases between. The CDR3 loop spans 15 amino acids. The chain's CDR3 is CASSLAGQGPNEQFF. In DNA, the CDR3 is TGTGCCAGCAGCTTAGCGGGCCAGGGGCCGAATGAGCAGTTCTTC.

This chain links TRBV3-1 (or the pseudogene TRBV3-2) with TRBJ1-3; no clear D. Germline V gene lookup returns CDR1 LGHDT and CDR2 YNNKEL (reference sequence). The ends were cut back, 3 bases at V and 4 bases at J, with 28 bases in the middle. The CDR3 runs 20 residues. Written as DNA, the CDR3 is TGTGCCAGCAGCCAGTACCGTGAAGACCTTAAAGACGCGGGAGGAAACACCATATATTTT. Translated: CASSQYREDLKDAGGNTIYF.

V gene TRBV6-2 or TRBV6-3 combines with J gene TRBJ2-2; a possible D gene is TRBD1 (6 bases). The V end was cut by 5 bases, the J end by 7 bases, with 14 bases between. Looked up from germline, CDR1 is MNHEY and CDR2 is SVGEGT. The CDR3 is 14 residues long. The CDR3 nucleotides are TGTGCCAGCAGTAACAGGGTGTTGGGCGGGGAGCTGTTTTTT. Its translation is CASSNRVLGGELFF.

The chain joins TRBV28 to TRBJ2-7, with D perhaps TRBD1 (5 bases). This CDR3 has 11 amino acids. V lost 5 bases to trimming and J lost 10 bases, with 12 bases between them. Germline CDR1 reads MDHEN; CDR2 reads SYDVKM. This CDR3 reads CASSRSRGQYF. In nucleotides, the CDR3 is TGTGCCAGCAGTCGATCAAGGGGTCAGTACTTC.

In this sample, this clone turned up once. The chain is built from TRBV18 and TRBJ1-1, with TRBD1 matching 7 bases. Per the germline V gene, CDR1 is KGHSH and CDR2 is LQKENI. The CDR3 totals 14 residues. The ends lost 6 bases at V and 5 bases at J; junction bases unmatched: 9. Here the CDR3 reads CASSLDRVRTEAFF. The CDR3 region has the DNA TGTGCCAGCTCCCTCGACAGGGTAAGAACTGAAGCTTTCTTT.

This clone was found a few times. This chain joins TRBV28 and TRBJ2-7, with D perhaps TRBD2 (6 bases). The CDR3 sequence is 14 residues long. Germline-derived CDR1 and CDR2 are MDHEN and SYDVKM. Trimming shortened V by 9 bases and J by 3 bases, and 18 bases separated the two germline ends. CDR3 bases: TGTGCCAGTCGGAGCGGGCCAGGGAGCTACGAGCAGTACTTC. It is translated as CASRSGPGSYEQYF.

The chain carries TRBV5-1 and TRBJ2-3, with 12 nucleotides matching TRBD2. Germline trimming cut 1 base from V and 3 bases from J; bases unmatched to any gene: 3. Germline V CDR1 and CDR2: SGHRS, YFSETQ. This CDR3 is built from 16 residues. The DNA of the CDR3 is TGCGCCAGCAGCTTGTCGCTAGCGGGAGGGACAGATACGCAGTATTTT. Translating it yields CASSLSLAGGTDTQYF.

V and J are TRBV5-6 and TRBJ1-2, with a possible D match to TRBD1 (5 bases). Trimming stripped 3 bases from V and 5 bases from J, with 23 bases between. This CDR3 is 17 amino acids long. Germline V CDR1 and CDR2: SGHDT, YYEEEE. The CDR3 region is CASSSDTGTANFYGYTF. For the CDR3, the DNA is TGTGCCAGCAGCTCAGATACCGGGACTGCCAATTTTTATGGCTACACCTTC.

Written as DNA, the CDR3 is TGTGCCAGCACCTCTGGACAGGGGGTTTACAATGAGCAGTTCTTC. Encoded protein: CASTSGQGVYNEQFF. The V gene is TRBV11-2, the J gene TRBJ2-1; the match to TRBD1 covers 10 bases. The CDR3 covers 15 residues. The trim removed 7 bases at V and 4 bases at J, leaving 7 bases unmatched. The germline V gene encodes CDR1 SGHAT and CDR2 FQNNGV.

The chain combines TRBV18 with TRBJ1-3; no reliable D call. Looked up from germline, CDR1 is KGHSH and CDR2 is LQKENI. V lost 2 bases to trimming and J lost 0 bases, with 5 bases between them. The CDR3 has 14 residues. The CDR3 here is CASSPSGSGNTIYF. CDR3 DNA sequence: TGTGCCAGCTCACCAAGCGGCTCTGGAAACACCATATATTTT.

The rearrangement joins TRBV14 to TRBJ2-6; 7 bases are shared with TRBD1. The CDR3 has 16 amino acids. Germline values: CDR1 SGHDN, CDR2 FVKESK. After removal of 2 bases from V and 4 bases from J, the junction contained 5 bases not matched to a gene. DNA of the CDR3: TGTGCCAGCAGCCAAACCGACAGGGCCGGGGCCAACGTCCTGACTTTC. It encodes CASSQTDRAGANVLTF.

The genes are TRBV5-8 and TRBJ1-5; D remains unclear. The germline gives CDR1 SGHTS, CDR2 YDEGEE. The CDR3 consists of 13 residues. Between the trimmed V and J ends, which lost 2 bases and 3 bases, there was a span of 6 bases. This chain's CDR3 is CASSFSPNQPQHF. The DNA for the CDR3 is TGTGCCAGCAGCTTTTCTCCCAATCAGCCCCAGCATTTT.

This clone occurred a few times. The rearrangement links TRBV27 to TRBJ1-1, with D unclear. Per germline, CDR1 MNHEY and CDR2 SMNVEV (reference sequence). Trimming shortened V by 4 bases and J by 5 bases, and 14 bases separated the two germline ends. The CDR3 is 14 amino acids. The CDR3 loop is CASSSHSSGTEAFF. CDR3 coding DNA: TGTGCCAGCAGTTCGCACTCTTCGGGGACTGAAGCTTTCTTT.